The 20 T cell receptor beta chains below were found in one sample sequenced in a study of T-cell reconstitution after alpha-beta-depleted transplantation in children. Unique molecular identifiers featured in how the TCRbeta library was prepared. TCRdb used MiXCR to reprocess the PCR reads, holding one entry per CDR3 protein. The table includes roughly 500,000 distinct CDR3 sequences, approximately 32% detected once. Sequences were derived from PBMCs from the stem cell graft donor, sampled from the stem cell graft. These receptors all come from a human donor who donated a stem cell graft to a child with aplastic anemia.

This clonotype was counted only a few times. The chain has TRBV6-5 and TRBJ1-1; 7 positions agree with TRBD1. The CDR3 consists of 14 residues. Trimming at V came to 6 bases and at J to 4 bases, leaving 8 bases not matched to a gene. Germline V gene lookup returns CDR1 MNHEY and CDR2 SVGAGI. The CDR3: CASRLDRVATEAFF. For the CDR3, the DNA is TGTGCCAGCAGGTTAGACAGGGTGGCCACTGAAGCTTTCTTT.

The V and J genes are TRBV29-1 and TRBJ2-3; D remains unclear. The CDR3 is 11 residues long. Per germline, CDR1 SQVTM and CDR2 ANQGSEA. Trimming removed 1 base from V and 4 bases from J, with 3 bases in between. The CDR3 DNA reads TGCAGCGTTGAAGCTCCAGATACGCAGTATTTT. This encodes CSVEAPDTQYF.

This clonotype was counted between two and nine times. The chain joins TRBV6-1 to TRBJ1-2, with 10 bases that match TRBD1. This CDR3 has 14 residues. Germline trimming cut 6 bases from V and 7 bases from J; bases unmatched to any gene: 8. Germline V gives CDR1 MNHNS, CDR2 SASEGT. CDR3 protein: CASSPEWDRGGYTF. DNA of the CDR3: TGTGCCAGCAGCCCGGAGTGGGACAGGGGTGGCTACACCTTC.

This clonotype was seen a handful of times. This rearrangement joins TRBV19 to TRBJ1-1; D is uncertain. This CDR3 has 13 residues. V dropped 3 bases and J dropped 0 bases, with 5 bases sitting between them. CDR1 is LNHDA and CDR2 is SQIVND in the germline V gene (reference sequence). This CDR3 is CASSIWVNTEAFF. CDR3 DNA: TGTGCCAGTAGTATTTGGGTGAACACTGAAGCTTTCTTT.

Only a few counts were recorded for this clonotype. The chain couples TRBV7-2 to TRBJ1-2, with 8 bases lining up with TRBD1. This CDR3 has 15 residues. The V and J ends lost 1 base and 2 bases, in that order; junction bases with no gene match: 3. Germline V lookup: CDR1 SGHTA, CDR2 FQGNSA. The CDR3 DNA reads as TGTGCCAGCAGCTTAGGGGCAGGGGGCAACTATGGCTACACCTTC. Its protein product is CASSLGAGGNYGYTF.

The chain couples TRBV18 to TRBJ2-5; unclear D gene. The CDR3 is 12 amino acids. Germline CDR1 is KGHSH and CDR2 is LQKENI. V lost 5 bases and J 3 bases, leaving 7 bases between the germline ends. The chain's CDR3 is CASSTEEETQYF. CDR3 coding DNA: TGTGCCAGCTCAACCGAGGAAGAGACCCAGTACTTC.

This clonotype was seen more than once but under ten times. J is TRBJ2-1 and V is TRBV20-1; D is unresolved. Deletions cut 0 bases from V and 0 bases from J, with 12 bases between. This CDR3 is built from 16 residues. The germline CDR1 and CDR2 sequences are DFQATT and SNEGSKA (reference sequence). CDR3 in DNA: TGCAGTGCTAGAGATCCTGGAGCGAGCTCCTACAATGAGCAGTTCTTC. Its translation: CSARDPGASSYNEQFF.

The chain carries TRBV9 and TRBJ2-1; a weak D match, TRBD1 (5 bases). Deletions cut 2 bases from V and 5 bases from J, with 11 bases between. The CDR3 covers 14 residues. Germline loops: CDR1 SGDLS, CDR2 YYNGEE. The CDR3, as DNA: TGTGCCAGCAGCGTGGGGCAGGCTGACAATGAGCAGTTCTTC. It yields the protein CASSVGQADNEQFF.

V and J are TRBV19 and TRBJ2-1; D is possibly TRBD2 (6 bases). Trimming left V 6 bases short and J 2 bases short, with 20 bases between. CDR1 is LNHDA, CDR2 SQIVND, per germline (reference sequence). The CDR3 has 17 residues. The CDR3 here is CASRNPGDGGPYNEQFF. The CDR3 DNA sequence: TGTGCCAGTAGGAACCCGGGGGACGGAGGACCCTACAATGAGCAGTTCTTC.

This clonotype has more than one count but fewer than ten. The chain recombines TRBV6-2 or TRBV6-3 with TRBJ2-3, with 11 bases lining up with TRBD2. V trimming: 5 bases; J trimming: 0 bases; junction bases outside the gene matches: 13. From germline, CDR1 is MNHEY and CDR2 SVGEGT. The CDR3 runs to 19 residues. As DNA, the CDR3 is TGTGCCAGCAGTCGTCAGACTAGCGGGATTTCTCATAGCACAGATACGCAGTATTTT. Translation gives CASSRQTSGISHSTDTQYF.

The genes are TRBV18 and TRBJ1-2; the match to TRBD1 covers 11 bases. The germline gives CDR1 KGHSH, CDR2 LQKENI. The CDR3 length is 15 residues. The V segment lost 6 bases and the J segment 3 bases; nucleotides outside the gene matches: 6. CDR3 amino acids: CASSSGQGADYGYTF. Here the CDR3 DNA reads TGTGCCAGCTCTTCAGGACAGGGGGCTGACTATGGCTACACCTTC.

The chain uses TRBV27 and TRBJ1-5, with D maybe TRBD1 (5 bases). Trimming took off 6 bases at V and 7 bases at J, with 28 bases between the two ends. The germline gives CDR1 MNHEY, CDR2 SMNVEV (reference sequence). CDR3 length equals 18 residues. CDR3 nucleotides: TGTGCCAGCAGCCCCGGCCTAAGTGAAGGGGAGTGGTGGCAGCCCCAGCATTTT. This codes for CASSPGLSEGEWWQPQHF.

This clonotype was found a few times. The rearrangement uses TRBV7-2 and TRBJ2-1; 8 bases match TRBD1. The germline CDR1 and CDR2 sequences are SGHTA and FQGNSA. This CDR3 spans 14 amino acids. J gave up 8 bases and V 5 bases, and 8 bases lay outside the gene matches. This CDR3 is CASSLSADRDEQFF. The CDR3 DNA is TGTGCCAGCAGCCTATCCGCGGACAGGGATGAGCAGTTCTTC.

V gene TRBV6-1 combines with J gene TRBJ2-1; 8 nucleotides agree with TRBD2. The CDR3 covers 14 residues. CDR1 and CDR2 from the germline V gene are MNHNS and SASEGT. V gave up 10 bases and J gave up 2 bases; unmatched junction bases: 7. The CDR3 sequence: CATSRGVAYNEQFF. CDR3 in DNA: TGTGCCACCTCGCGGGGGGTGGCCTACAATGAGCAGTTCTTC.

The chain employs TRBV18 and TRBJ2-2; the D call may be TRBD1 or TRBD2 (6 bases each). The germline V gene has CDR1 KGHSH and CDR2 LQKENI. V lost 5 bases, J lost 1 base, and 11 bases lay in between. The CDR3 totals 15 residues. CDR3 region: CASSKGGLNTGELFF. The CDR3 DNA reads as TGTGCCAGCTCAAAGGGGGGATTGAACACCGGGGAGCTGTTTTTT. The variable domain in full, completed from reference TRBV18 and TRBJ2-2, reads NAGVMQNPRHLVRRRGQEARLRCSPMKGHSHVYWYRQLPEEGLKFMVYLQKENIIDESGMPKERFSAEFPKEGPSILRIQQVVRGDSAAYFCASSKGGLNTGELFFGEGSRLTVL.

This chain links TRBV15 with TRBJ2-5, with 7 bases fitting TRBD1. This CDR3 spans 12 amino acids. Germline lookup yields CDR1 LNHNV and CDR2 YYDKDF (reference sequence). Trimming took 8 bases from V and 4 from J; bases not matched to a gene: 4. The DNA of the CDR3 is TGTGCCACCGAACAGGGGAGAGAGACCCAGTACTTC. Translated, it gives CATEQGRETQYF.

This clonotype was observed a few times. The V gene is TRBV28, the J gene TRBJ1-2; D ambiguous. The CDR3 length is 13 residues. V lost 3 bases, J lost 3 bases, and 8 bases lay in between. From germline, CDR1 is MDHEN and CDR2 SYDVKM. The CDR3 sequence is CASSFGRDYGYTF. In nucleotides, the CDR3 is TGTGCCAGCAGTTTTGGCAGAGACTATGGCTACACCTTC.

The rearrangement uses TRBV19 and TRBJ1-2; no firm D call. The CDR3 extends over 11 amino acids. Trimming took off 11 bases at V and 4 bases at J, with 11 bases between the two ends. Germline CDR1 reads LNHDA; CDR2 reads SQIVND (reference sequence). The chain's CDR3 is CAGRTFYGYTF. CDR3 nucleotide sequence: TGTGCCGGCCGGACTTTCTATGGCTACACCTTC.

This chain uses TRBV28 with TRBJ2-5; D is ambiguous. This CDR3 has 13 amino acids. Germline values: CDR1 MDHEN, CDR2 SYDVKM. V shed 2 bases and J shed 4 bases, with 8 bases lying between them. The CDR3 DNA follows: TGTGCCAGCAGTTTAACAGAGACAGAGACCCAGTACTTC. Its protein is CASSLTETETQYF.

With regard to this clonotype: A read error may account for a junction end that differs from germline. This chain uses TRBV12-3 or TRBV12-4 with TRBJ1-1; the D gene is possibly TRBD1 (5 bases). The CDR3 sequence is 13 residues long. This chain's CDR3 is CASRRRTQIALLF. CDR3 sequence (DNA): TGTGCCAGCAGACGCCGGACACAAATCGCTTTGTTATTT.